The rows below give T cell receptor beta chains drawn from one sample of a study of cytomegalovirus exposure and HLA in healthy donors. Using immunoSEQ multiplex PCR, the repertoire was profiled, and TCRdb retains in-frame clones only, with some absent. The table has approximately 210,000 clones, 65% to 80% seen once. Sequenced input: PBMCs. These receptors were obtained from a woman aged 40 to 50 in good health and CMV-seronegative. Each CDR3 is given without its conserved first and last residue. The order of the fields is V gene, CDR3 protein.

>TRBV2
ASSYSTETQY
>TRBV5-1
ASSLGTATGAYQPQH
>TRBV7-3
ASSLRPQGQGTDTQY
>TRBV30
AWSVSGAAEAF
>TRBV7-9
ASSNRGDEQY
>TRBV5-1
ASSFGDRGRGNEKLF
>TRBV7-2
ASSLTSGRPRDEQF
>TRBV29-1
SARQGGTDTQY
>TRBV27
ASSFGTSRYNEQF
>TRBV10-3
AISDLVAGSYT
>TRBV7-9
ASSTSYETQY
>TRBV29-1
SVLYRGDNEQF
>TRBV7-9
ASSSRGGQDEQF
>TRBV2
ASRADRAQETQY
>TRBV7-2
ASSPLTGKTEAF
>TRBV29-1
SVPSGVSSYNEQF
>TRBV6-5
ASSYSTGSSGNTIY
>TRBV7-2
ASSLELGLVSYNEQF
>TRBV5-1
ASSLGQGGEAF
>TRBV6-1
ASSEWDSSQETQY
>TRBV5-1
ASSWGVENTEAF
>TRBV5-4
ASSRDRNYGYT
>TRBV29-1
SVPREGNTEAF
>TRBV10-2
ASSPGRSESEAF
>TRBV28
ASSLGGTGLFSQETQY
>TRBV7-9
ASAGGAFTRETQY
>TRBV25-1
ASSPSDRAGYT
>TRBV4-1
ASSQETANYGYT
>TRBV15
ATRASNQPQH
>TRBV4-2
ASSQDALAGGETQY
>TRBV5-5
ASSLAGETGELF
>TRBV5-1
ASSNLGQASNTEAF
>TRBV10-3
AISEQGTDYGYT
>TRBV5-1
ASSLSGTASFTEAF
>TRBV7-9
ASSQLDRSNTGELF
>TRBV7-7
ASSPGLASTDTQY
>TRBV7-6
ASSRTGGHTGELF
>TRBV7-9
ASSLVALAGPDTQY
>TRBV7-3
ASSFGRGETQY